Listed below are T cell receptor beta chains from one sample, sequenced in a study of spatial heterogeneity in lung cancer. TCRdb re-derived calls from the 5' RACE reads in MiXCR, one entry per CDR3 protein. The table records about 18,000 distinct CDR3 sequences, around 9.6% of them present only once. Sequences were derived from PBMCs, sampled at follow-up. These receptor sequences come from a male donor with early-stage non-small cell lung cancer. Each CDR3 is given with its conserved first and last residue. Fields, in order: J gene, CDR3 length, clone size, V gene, D gene, CDR3 protein, CDR3 DNA. A D gene is named only where the DNA matches it firmly. Clone size is given for some rows only: seen once, a few or many times, or a class if the clone is expanded.

TRBJ2-7,13,many,TRBV28,-,CASRPQGGHEQYF,TGTGCCAGCAGACCGCAGGGGGGCCACGAGCAGTACTTC
TRBJ1-5,15,-,TRBV7-9,-,CASSLGLDSNQPQHF,TGTGCCAGCAGCTTAGGATTGGATAGCAATCAGCCCCAGCATTTT
TRBJ1-1,13,many,TRBV10-3,-,CAIGRDMNTEAFF,TGTGCCATCGGTAGAGACATGAACACTGAAGCTTTCTTT
TRBJ2-1,12,few,TRBV20-1,TRBD1,CRRDSLYNEQFF,TGCAGAAGGGACAGCCTATACAATGAGCAGTTCTTC
TRBJ1-1,12,once,TRBV7-2,-,CASSFNHLEAFF,TGTGCCAGCAGCTTTAACCACCTTGAAGCTTTCTTT
TRBJ2-7,14,many,TRBV5-1,TRBD1,CASRGSGQGYEQYF,TGCGCCAGCAGGGGGTCGGGACAGGGCTACGAGCAGTACTTC
TRBJ1-2,14,many,TRBV7-2,-,CASSLGARAGGYTF,TGTGCCAGCAGCTTAGGGGCCAGGGCCGGTGGCTACACCTTC
TRBJ2-7,15,many,TRBV20-1,-,CSARGWGRTPYEQYF,TGCAGTGCTAGAGGATGGGGGAGAACGCCCTACGAGCAGTACTTC
TRBJ2-3,18,medium-sized,TRBV10-2,TRBD2,CASSESMRRGAPTDTQYF,TGCGCCAGCAGTGAGTCGATGAGGCGGGGGGCTCCTACAGATACGCAGTATTTT
TRBJ2-7,13,many,TRBV11-2,-,CASSPAGGYEQYF,TGTGCCAGCAGCCCAGCAGGAGGTTACGAGCAGTACTTC
TRBJ2-2,11,many,TRBV2,-,CASRGEGRLFF,TGTGCCAGCAGGGGTGAGGGACGGCTGTTTTTT
TRBJ2-7,15,-,TRBV20-1,TRBD2,CSARVGLAGKYEQYF,TGCAGTGCTAGAGTCGGGCTAGCGGGAAAATACGAGCAGTACTTC
TRBJ2-3,20,-,TRBV4-2,TRBD2,CASSQDLGLAEERSTDTQYF,TGTGCCAGCAGCCAAGATCTAGGGCTAGCGGAGGAGAGGAGCACAGATACGCAGTATTTT
TRBJ2-6,19,-,TRBV21-1,-,CASSKAGDRGQAGANVLTF,TGTGCCAGCAGCAAAGCGGGGGACAGGGGACAGGCTGGGGCCAACGTCCTGACTTTC
TRBJ1-2,11,-,TRBV6-2/TRBV6-3,-,CASSYPDGYTF,TGTGCCAGCAGTTACCCTGATGGCTACACCTTC
TRBJ2-2,14,many,TRBV7-2,-,CASSMGPNTGELFF,TGTGCCAGCAGCATGGGGCCAAACACCGGGGAGCTGTTTTTT
TRBJ1-6,14,many,TRBV6-2/TRBV6-3,TRBD1,CASSYGTGGSPLHF,TGTGCCAGCAGTTACGGGACAGGGGGTTCACCCCTCCACTTT
TRBJ1-6,13,many,TRBV4-1,-,CASSQVGSSPLHF,TGCGCCAGCAGCCAAGTTGGGAGTTCACCCCTCCACTTT
TRBJ1-6,15,many,TRBV7-2,-,CASSSEGWGDSPLHF,TGTGCCAGCAGCTCGGAGGGATGGGGGGATTCACCCCTCCACTTT
TRBJ2-3,16,-,TRBV9,-,CASSVERGIRTDTQYF,TGTGCCAGCAGCGTAGAAAGGGGGATACGCACAGATACGCAGTATTTT
TRBJ1-5,15,many,TRBV27,-,CASSPQGNSNQPQHF,TGTGCCAGCAGTCCACAGGGTAATAGCAATCAGCCCCAGCATTTT
TRBJ2-2,15,medium-sized,TRBV27,-,CASSPPDSPTGELFF,TGTGCCAGCAGTCCGCCGGACTCGCCCACCGGGGAGCTGTTTTTT
TRBJ2-3,14,many,TRBV30,-,CARTGGDPTDTQYF,TGTGCCCGGACAGGCGGGGACCCCACAGATACGCAGTATTTT
TRBJ2-1,17,many,TRBV11-2,TRBD2,CASSFAASGGAYNEQFF,TGTGCCAGCAGCTTCGCGGCTAGCGGGGGGGCCTACAATGAGCAGTTCTTC
TRBJ2-7,17,-,TRBV23-1,-,CASTGGRPPSGPYEQYF,TGCGCCAGCACTGGGGGCAGGCCCCCTTCGGGGCCCTACGAGCAGTACTTC
TRBJ2-3,17,few,TRBV10-1,-,CASSDGTWADRTDTQYF,TGCGCCAGCAGTGATGGTACATGGGCGGACCGCACAGATACGCAGTATTTT
TRBJ2-1,14,many,TRBV20-1,-,CSARDISNLDEQFF,TGCAGTGCTAGAGATATCTCTAATCTGGATGAGCAGTTCTTC
TRBJ2-5,14,-,TRBV28,TRBD2,CASNPQREVETQYF,TGTGCCAGCAATCCCCAGCGGGAGGTGGAGACCCAGTACTTC
TRBJ1-1,12,many,TRBV7-2,-,CASSLYVTEAFF,TGTGCCAGCAGCTTATACGTCACTGAAGCTTTCTTT
TRBJ2-1,13,many,TRBV4-2,-,CASSQVRRNEQFF,TGTGCCAGCAGCCAAGTCCGGCGCAATGAGCAGTTCTTC
TRBJ2-2,15,many,TRBV5-4,-,CASSLNGGLTGELFF,TGTGCCAGCAGCTTGAACGGGGGGCTCACCGGGGAGCTGTTTTTT
TRBJ1-5,14,many,TRBV18,-,CASSRGASNQPQHF,TGTGCCAGCTCACGGGGGGCTAGCAATCAGCCCCAGCATTTT
TRBJ2-3,15,medium-sized,TRBV6-5,-,CASSYSGDGTDTQYF,TGTGCCAGCAGTTACTCTGGCGACGGCACAGATACGCAGTATTTT
TRBJ2-7,14,many,TRBV29-1,-,CSVVAGTPSYEQYF,TGCAGCGTTGTGGCTGGGACACCCTCCTACGAGCAGTACTTC
TRBJ2-2,13,-,TRBV7-9,TRBD1,CASSLDRAGELFF,TGTGCCAGCAGCCTTGACAGGGCCGGGGAGCTGTTTTTT
TRBJ1-6,13,many,TRBV12-3/TRBV12-4,TRBD1,CASSPGGWSPLHF,TGTGCCAGCAGTCCAGGGGGCTGGTCACCCCTCCACTTT
TRBJ1-2,14,many,TRBV9,TRBD1,CASSPGRDSYGYTF,TGTGCCAGCAGCCCTGGCCGGGACAGCTATGGCTACACCTTC
TRBJ2-7,13,-,TRBV29-1,-,CSVVRAGNYEQYF,TGCAGCGTTGTCAGGGCAGGGAACTACGAGCAGTACTTC
TRBJ2-5,15,-,TRBV7-2,-,CASSLPLVGSETQYF,TGTGCCAGCAGCCTCCCCCTGGTGGGCTCAGAGACCCAGTACTTC
TRBJ1-6,16,-,TRBV27,-,CASSLRGSVGVSPLHF,TGTGCCAGCAGTTTACGAGGGAGCGTAGGTGTTTCACCCCTCCACTTT
TRBJ2-7,14,many,TRBV7-2,-,CASSLGTQFYEQYF,TGTGCCAGCAGCTTAGGAACCCAATTTTACGAGCAGTACTTC
TRBJ1-1,14,many,TRBV7-2,-,CASSLSAANTEAFF,TGTGCCAGCAGCTTATCAGCGGCAAACACTGAAGCTTTCTTT
TRBJ2-1,14,many,TRBV6-1,TRBD2,CASSESGVYNEQFF,TGTGCCAGCAGTGAAAGCGGGGTGTACAATGAGCAGTTCTTC
TRBJ1-1,14,many,TRBV6-5,-,CASSYAGEGTEAFF,TGTGCCAGCAGTTACGCCGGGGAGGGCACTGAAGCTTTCTTT